The clone carrying this T cell receptor (beta chain) was observed a few times. Its specificity is not known. This entry comes from a study of blood T cells in healthy people across ages. Study-wide results and limits: It was not known whether donors were CMV positive (a possible confounder of expanded clonotype changes). The fall in TCR beta diversity per million T cells was roughly linear with age. Greater diversity and more naive CD4+ cells were seen in long-lived donors than in aged donors.

With each sample, at least 5 micrograms of total RNA were extracted. For the second PCR, which ran for about 7 to 11 cycles, a sample-barcoded 5' primer and a J-beta primer mix were used. TCRdb used MiXCR to reprocess the 5' RACE reads, holding one entry per CDR3 protein. The sample carries about 570,000 distinct CDR3 sequences, 27% recorded once. What was sequenced was blood. The sequence was obtained from a woman in her seventies in good health.

CDR3 loop: CSARLAGASNSYEQYF. CDR3 coding DNA: TGCAGTGCTAGACTAGCGGGGGCCTCGAATTCCTACGAGCAGTACTTC. The chain combines TRBV20-1 with TRBJ2-7; 10 nucleotides align to TRBD2. Trimming removed 2 bases from V and 1 base from J; junction bases left unmatched: 8. The CDR3 extends over 16 amino acids. The V gene's germline CDR1 is DFQATT and CDR2 SNEGSKA (reference sequence).